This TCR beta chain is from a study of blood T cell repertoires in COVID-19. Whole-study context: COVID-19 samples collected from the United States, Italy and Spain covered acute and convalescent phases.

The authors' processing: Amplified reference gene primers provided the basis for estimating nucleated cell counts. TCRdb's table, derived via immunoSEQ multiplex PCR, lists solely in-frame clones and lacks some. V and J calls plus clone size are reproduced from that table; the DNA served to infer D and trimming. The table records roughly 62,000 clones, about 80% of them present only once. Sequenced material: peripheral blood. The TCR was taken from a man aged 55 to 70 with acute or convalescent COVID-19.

CDR3 region: CASSQAGTGRYTEAFF. CDR3 sequence (DNA): TGTGCCAGCAGCCAAGCCGGGACAGGGCGCTACACTGAAGCTTTCTTT. The chain joins TRBV14 to TRBJ1-1, with 9 bases identical to TRBD1. The CDR3 is 16 amino acids. Germline CDR1 SGHDN, CDR2 FVKESK. The J segment lost 3 bases and the V segment lost 1 base, leaving 6 bases of the junction unmatched.